A selection of T cell receptor beta chains follows, all from one sample in a study of T cell repertoires in cytomegalovirus infection. One entry per CDR3 protein results from TCRdb running MiXCR on the reads. The data show roughly 190,000 distinct CDR3 sequences, with 8.5% to 10% seen just once and around 4.4% held by the top ten. The sequenced material came from PBMCs. Every receptor here comes from a human donor in good health (CMV status not recorded). Some clones in this sample may be carry-over from other donors' samples. Each CDR3 is given with its conserved first and last residue. A D gene is named only where the DNA matches it firmly. Size is omitted from some rows. Given values are once, few, many or a class for expanded clones.

16 | . | TRBJ2-2 | many | TRBV7-2 | TGTGCCAGCAGCCTAGGCCCGGCACAGAACACCGGGGAGCTGTTTTTT | CASSLGPAQNTGELFF
13 | . | TRBJ1-1 | few | TRBV12-3/TRBV12-4 | TGTGCCAGCAGTCTTCCAGCGAACACTGAAGCTTTCTTT | CASSLPANTEAFF
12 | . | TRBJ1-1 | . | TRBV10-3 | TGTGCCATCAGTGTATCGGGAACTGAAGCTTTCTTT | CAISVSGTEAFF
18 | . | TRBJ1-3 | many | TRBV7-2 | TGTGCCAGCAGCTCATCGTCATCACAACCGCTCTCTGGAAACACCATATATTTT | CASSSSSSQPLSGNTIYF
13 | . | TRBJ1-2 | . | TRBV28 | TGTGCCAGCATTGAGGGGTCGGGCTATGGCTACACCTTC | CASIEGSGYGYTF
15 | TRBD2 | TRBJ2-7 | many | TRBV7-3 | TGTGCCAGCAGCAGCGGACTAGGGAGCTCCTACGAGCAGTACTTC | CASSSGLGSSYEQYF
16 | TRBD2 | TRBJ2-3 | many | TRBV7-2 | TGTGCCAGCAGCTTAGCGGGCGGGAGGCAGCGAGGGACGCAGTATTTT | CASSLAGGRQRGTQYF
15 | . | TRBJ1-2 | few | TRBV4-3 | TGCGCCAGCAGCCAAGAAGGGAGGGTTGGCTATGGCTACACCTTC | CASSQEGRVGYGYTF
15 | . | TRBJ1-4 | . | TRBV19 | TGTGCCAGTAGCCGGCGGACTGGGCCAGGTGAAAAACTGTTTTTT | CASSRRTGPGEKLFF
12 | . | TRBJ1-1 | many | TRBV7-9 | TGTGCCAGCAGCTTAGATTCCACTGAAGCTTTCTTT | CASSLDSTEAFF
14 | TRBD1 | TRBJ2-1 | few | TRBV2 | TGTGCCAGCAAGATCCGGGACAGCTTCAATGAGCAGTTCTTC | CASKIRDSFNEQFF
16 | . | TRBJ1-2 | many | TRBV4-1 | TGCGCCAGCAGCCAGAACAGCCAGACCCAAAACTATGGCTACACCTTC | CASSQNSQTQNYGYTF
16 | TRBD1 | TRBJ1-4 | few | TRBV4-3 | TGCGCCAGCAGCCAAAACTCTCAGGGGGCTGACGAAAAACTGTTTTTT | CASSQNSQGADEKLFF
15 | . | TRBJ2-5 | many | TRBV7-9 | TGTGCCAGCAGCTTCGGCCGGATCACCGGGGAGACCCAGTACTTC | CASSFGRITGETQYF
16 | . | TRBJ2-3 | many | TRBV4-1 | TGCGCCAGCAGCCAAGAGTCTGGGGCCCGCACAGATACGCAGTATTTT | CASSQESGARTDTQYF
14 | . | TRBJ2-5 | many | TRBV7-2 | TGTGCCAGCAGCCCTGGGTCCCCTGGTGAGACCCAGTACTTC | CASSPGSPGETQYF
16 | . | TRBJ2-7 | many | TRBV12-3/TRBV12-4 | TGTGCCAGCAGCTTGCCGCATGGGGGAGAGGGGTACGAGCAGTACTTC | CASSLPHGGEGYEQYF
13 | . | TRBJ1-2 | many | TRBV7-2 | TGTGCCAGCAGCCCTGCTTGGGGGGAGGGCTACACCTTC | CASSPAWGEGYTF
15 | . | TRBJ1-1 | many | TRBV5-6 | TGTGCCAGCAGCTTGGGACAGGCGTCGAACACTGAAGCTTTCTTT | CASSLGQASNTEAFF
14 | TRBD1 | TRBJ2-5 | few | TRBV28 | TGTGCCAGCAGTCCACGGGACAGAGAAGAGACCCAGTACTTC | CASSPRDREETQYF
15 | . | TRBJ2-2 | many | TRBV7-2 | TGTGCCAGCAGCGGAAGGGTGGTGAGCACCGGGGAGCTGTTTTTT | CASSGRVVSTGELFF
19 | TRBD1 | TRBJ1-1 | many | TRBV7-2 | TGTGCCAGCAGCTTTACGGGGGTAGGGACAGGGATCTCTCGCACTGAAGCTTTCTTT | CASSFTGVGTGISRTEAFF
14 | TRBD2 | TRBJ2-7 | many | TRBV7-2 | TGTGCCAGCAGCTTAGATGCGGGAGCGGGCGAGCAGTACTTC | CASSLDAGAGEQYF
14 | . | TRBJ2-3 | . | TRBV18 | TGTGCCAGCTCACCCGACGCACGGTGGGATACGCAGTATTTT | CASSPDARWDTQYF
13 | . | TRBJ2-5 | many | TRBV12-3/TRBV12-4 | TGTGCCAGCATGAGAGGACAGAGGGAGACCCAGTACTTC | CASMRGQRETQYF
13 | . | TRBJ2-2 | . | TRBV6-2/TRBV6-3 | TGTGCCAGCAGTTACTTTCAGACCGGGGAGCTGTTTTTT | CASSYFQTGELFF
12 | . | TRBJ2-1 | . | TRBV11-2 | TGTGCCAGCAGCCGATTGGGAATTGAGCAGTTCTTC | CASSRLGIEQFF
13 | . | TRBJ2-1 | . | TRBV14 | TGTGCCAGCAGCCAAGTGATAGGCGGTGAGCAGTTCTTC | CASSQVIGGEQFF
12 | . | TRBJ1-1 | many | TRBV7-9 | TGTGCCAGCACCCCCACTAACACTGAAGCTTTCTTT | CASTPTNTEAFF
16 | . | TRBJ1-1 | many | TRBV11-2 | TGTGCCAGCAGTCCTAGGAGAGGTGGGGCGAACACTGAAGCTTTCTTT | CASSPRRGGANTEAFF
14 | . | TRBJ2-1 | many | TRBV6-1 | TGTGCCAGCAGTTCGCCAGACTCGTACAATGAGCAGTTCTTC | CASSSPDSYNEQFF
14 | . | TRBJ1-1 | many | TRBV7-8 | TGTGCCAGCAGCTCCGCGGGGGCGGGCACTGAAGCTTTCTTT | CASSSAGAGTEAFF
15 | TRBD1 | TRBJ2-3 | many | TRBV15 | TGTGCCACCTTTAATACAGGGGGAAGCACAGATACGCAGTATTTT | CATFNTGGSTDTQYF
14 | TRBD1 | TRBJ1-1 | many | TRBV19 | TGTGCCGTACAAGACAGGGTGCGGGTCACTGAAGCTTTCTTT | CAVQDRVRVTEAFF
13 | . | TRBJ1-1 | many | TRBV7-2 | TGTGCCAGCACCCCAGACAGTAACACTGAAGCTTTCTTT | CASTPDSNTEAFF
14 | . | TRBJ1-1 | . | TRBV3-1 | TGTGCCAGCAGCCCGACCAACAGGGCCACTGAAGCTTTCTTT | CASSPTNRATEAFF
13 | . | TRBJ1-2 | many | TRBV7-3 | TGTGCCAGCAGCTTCGGGAGGGGCTATGGCTACACCTTC | CASSFGRGYGYTF
14 | TRBD1 | TRBJ1-4 | many | TRBV28 | TGTGCCAGCAGTCTTAGACAGGGGAATGTGAAACTGTTTTTT | CASSLRQGNVKLFF
12 | . | TRBJ2-2 | . | TRBV28 | TGTGCCAGCAGGTCAGGGGCCGGGGAGCTGTTTTTT | CASRSGAGELFF
14 | . | TRBJ1-2 | many | TRBV7-2 | TGTGCCAGCAGCGGCCGATTGAATAACTATGGCTACACCTTC | CASSGRLNNYGYTF
15 | TRBD1 | TRBJ2-7 | many | TRBV7-2 | TGTGCCAGCAGCCCCCCCGGGACAGGGCTCTACGAGCAGTACTTC | CASSPPGTGLYEQYF
13 | . | TRBJ1-4 | many | TRBV7-2 | TGTGCCAGCAGCCCCGTAATCCGAGGAAAACTGTTTTTT | CASSPVIRGKLFF
12 | . | TRBJ1-1 | few | TRBV28 | TGTGCCAGCAGAACAAACCAAGACCTGGCTTTCTTT | CASRTNQDLAFF
14 | TRBD2 | TRBJ2-7 | many | TRBV7-6 | TGTGCCAGCAGCCGAGCTAGCGGGGGCTACGAGCAGTACTTC | CASSRASGGYEQYF
18 | . | TRBJ2-3 | many | TRBV4-3 | TGCGCCAGCAGCCAAGATTTAGGGGGGGGGCTTCTATCAGATACGCAGTATTTT | CASSQDLGGGLLSDTQYF
13 | . | TRBJ1-2 | many | TRBV7-8 | TGTGCCAGCAGGCCCGGACAGATCTATGGCTACACCTTC | CASRPGQIYGYTF
16 | TRBD1 | TRBJ1-6 | many | TRBV6-1 | TGTGCCAGCAGTGTCCGGGACAGTCCCCGCAATTCACCCCTCCACTTT | CASSVRDSPRNSPLHF
12 | . | TRBJ2-1 | . | TRBV6-2/TRBV6-3 | TGTGCCAGCCAAGACGGATACAATGAGCAGTTCTTC | CASQDGYNEQFF
14 | TRBD1 | TRBJ1-1 | few | TRBV12-3/TRBV12-4 | TGTGCCAGCAGGCCGGGACAGGCGGTCACTGAAGCTTTCTTT | CASRPGQAVTEAFF
13 | TRBD1 | TRBJ1-2 | few | TRBV5-4 | TGTGCCAGCAGCTCACCGGGACAGGGAAGCTACACCTTC | CASSSPGQGSYTF
11 | . | TRBJ1-5 | many | TRBV12-3/TRBV12-4 | TGTGCCAGCGGCAAAAATCAGCCCCAGCATTTT | CASGKNQPQHF
15 | . | TRBJ2-6 | . | TRBV28 | TGTGCCAGCAGTACCCAGCGGGCTGGGGCCAACGTCCTGACTTTC | CASSTQRAGANVLTF
15 | TRBD2 | TRBJ2-1 | few | TRBV2 | TGTGCCAGCAAGAGGGGCGGGGGGACCTACAATGAGCAGTTCTTC | CASKRGGGTYNEQFF
14 | . | TRBJ2-1 | many | TRBV7-2 | TGTGCCAGCAGCTCTTCACGGACGATCAATGAGCAGTTCTTC | CASSSSRTINEQFF
14 | TRBD1 | TRBJ2-3 | . | TRBV29-1 | TGCAGCGTTGATGGGGGACAGGCGGCTGGGACGCAGTATTTT | CSVDGGQAAGTQYF